This is a list of T cell receptor beta chains from one sample in a study of T cells in Graves' hyperthyroidism and ophthalmopathy. TCRdb analysed the multiplex PCR reads with MiXCR anew, one entry per CDR3 protein. The table records some 510,000 distinct CDR3 sequences, 46% of them present only once. The sequencing sample was made of peripheral blood or thyroid tissue (not recorded which). The receptors originated from a woman aged 18-29 years with Graves' hyperthyroidism. The CDR3 runs from the conserved cysteine through the conserved F or W. Each record gives: J gene, CDR3 length, V gene, CDR3 protein.

TRBJ2-7,13,TRBV5-1,CASSLGTGSAQYF
TRBJ1-6,13,TRBV20-1,CSASDGGYSPLHF
TRBJ2-2,16,TRBV19,CASARPHRDRTGELFF
TRBJ2-7,14,TRBV20-1,CSATQGQHVYEQYF
TRBJ1-4,14,TRBV20-1,CSARDYATNEKLFF
TRBJ1-5,15,TRBV7-2,CASSLEVGSNQPQHF
TRBJ2-7,13,TRBV5-6,CASSLSAESEQYF
TRBJ2-7,13,TRBV29-1,CSVAGTDTYEQYF
TRBJ2-7,14,TRBV7-9,CASSAGTPAYEQYF
TRBJ2-5,14,TRBV9,CASNEGAGGETQYF
TRBJ1-5,16,TRBV10-3,CAISEEGSRDDQPQHF
TRBJ1-1,13,TRBV12-3/TRBV12-4,CASRGLTNAEAFF
TRBJ1-2,14,TRBV12-3/TRBV12-4,CASTPGQDAGGYTF
TRBJ1-3,14,TRBV6-5,CASSFRDLGNTIYF
TRBJ1-3,15,TRBV7-8,CASSLGRTPGNTIYF
TRBJ1-2,16,TRBV24-1,CATSDYTGGANYGYTF
TRBJ2-7,15,TRBV2,CASSESWAATYEQYF
TRBJ1-2,14,TRBV29-1,CSVLPISVNYGYTF
TRBJ1-2,15,TRBV7-9,CASSNEAGGSYGYTF
TRBJ1-6,15,TRBV7-6,CASSPNGRGGSPLHF
TRBJ1-4,11,TRBV10-3,CASSERGKLFF
TRBJ2-5,17,TRBV7-9,CASSLFGVIRERKTQYF
TRBJ1-1,15,TRBV19,CASGPHRDWNTEAFF
TRBJ1-6,13,TRBV7-2,CASSASAWYPLHF
TRBJ1-5,15,TRBV19,CASSPQGWGRQPQHF
TRBJ1-2,13,TRBV7-2,CASTLTGGDGYTF
TRBJ1-2,13,TRBV10-3,CAINGNPNYGYTF
TRBJ2-7,15,TRBV7-9,CASSPSAGGLYEQYF
TRBJ1-1,13,TRBV7-2,CASTPIPGQGAFF
TRBJ2-7,11,TRBV29-1,CSVGTGEEQYF
TRBJ1-1,15,TRBV9,CASSVEGQGNTEAFF
TRBJ1-2,14,TRBV25-1,CASSARDTNYGYTF
TRBJ2-2,14,TRBV7-2,CASSLAQGPGELFF
TRBJ2-2,12,TRBV29-1,CSCRTRGGELFF
TRBJ2-3,14,TRBV7-2,CASSLAGGTGTQYF
TRBJ2-2,16,TRBV15,CATSRDWTGDTGELFF
TRBJ2-6,16,TRBV7-8,CATWPGQGSGANVLTF